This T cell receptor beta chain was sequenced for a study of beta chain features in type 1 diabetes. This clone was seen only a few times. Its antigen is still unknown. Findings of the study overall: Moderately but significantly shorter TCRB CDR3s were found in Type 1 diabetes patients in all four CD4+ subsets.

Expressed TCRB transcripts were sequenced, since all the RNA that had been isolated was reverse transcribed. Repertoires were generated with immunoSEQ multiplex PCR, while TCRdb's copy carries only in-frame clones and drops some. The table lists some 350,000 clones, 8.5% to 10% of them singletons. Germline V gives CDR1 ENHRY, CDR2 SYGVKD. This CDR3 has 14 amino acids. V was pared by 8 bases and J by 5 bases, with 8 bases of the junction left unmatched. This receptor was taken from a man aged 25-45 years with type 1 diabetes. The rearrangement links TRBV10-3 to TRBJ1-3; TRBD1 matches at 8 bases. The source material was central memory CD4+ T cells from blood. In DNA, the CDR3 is TGTGCCATCGGGCGGGACAGGCCCCGAAACACCATATATTTT. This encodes CAIGRDRPRNTIYF.